A single sample is the source of the 19 T cell receptor beta chains below, sequenced in a study of blood T cell repertoires in COVID-19. The method was immunoSEQ multiplex PCR; TCRdb's version includes in-frame clones alone and lacks a portion of them. The repertoire holds around 230,000 clones, with 75% to 85% as singletons. Sequences were obtained from peripheral blood. The receptors come from a woman aged 55-69 years with active or convalescent COVID-19.

The chain combines TRBV18 with TRBJ1-3; TRBD1 matches at 7 bases. Losses at the gene ends were 5 bases for V and 0 bases for J; bases not matched to a gene: 7. Germline V gene lookup returns CDR1 KGHSH and CDR2 LQKENI. The CDR3 is made up of 16 amino acids. CDR3 bases: TGTGCCAGCTCAAACCGGGACAGTCCCTCTGGAAACACCATATATTTT. It specifies CASSNRDSPSGNTIYF.

This chain uses TRBV5-1 with TRBJ1-6; possible D gene TRBD1, 5 bases. The germline V gene encodes CDR1 SGHRS and CDR2 YFSETQ. Trimming took 4 bases from V and 6 from J, leaving 14 bases between them. CDR3 length equals 15 residues. CDR3 sequence: CASSETAPPNSPLHF. In DNA, the CDR3 is TGCGCCAGCAGCGAGACAGCTCCCCCTAATTCACCCCTCCACTTT.

This sequence joins TRBV3-1 (or the pseudogene TRBV3-2) and TRBJ1-6; 8 bases line up with TRBD1. The CDR3 loop spans 14 amino acids. In germline, CDR1 is LGHDT, CDR2 YNNKEL (reference sequence). J lost 14 bases, V lost 4 bases, and 10 bases had no gene match. The CDR3 sequence: CASSLGTGQFTLHF. In nucleotides, the CDR3 is TGTGCCAGCAGCCTCGGGACAGGACAATTCACCCTCCACTTT.

This clone was found many times. Other DNA sequences in this sample translate to the same CDR3. The chain recombines TRBV5-1 with TRBJ2-7, with a weak D call TRBD1 (6 bases). The CDR3 runs 13 residues. V was shortened by 3 bases and J by 2 bases, with 9 bases between the two germline ends. Germline values: CDR1 SGHRS, CDR2 YFSETQ. The CDR3 nucleotides read TGCGCCAGCAGCTGGGACAAAACCTACGAGCAGTACTTC. Its protein product is CASSWDKTYEQYF.

The chain carries TRBV30 and TRBJ2-2; 12 bases match TRBD1. With 2 bases clipped from V and 1 base from J, the junction kept 11 bases outside the gene matches. Germline V gene lookup returns CDR1 GTSNPN and CDR2 SVGIG (reference sequence). The CDR3 has 19 residues. The CDR3 loop reads CAWSPLGTGGSQNTGELFF. CDR3 bases: TGTGCCTGGAGTCCCCTCGGGACAGGGGGCTCCCAGAACACCGGGGAGCTGTTTTTT.

The chain combines TRBV20-1 with TRBJ1-2; D is unresolved. V was cut by 8 bases and J by 7 bases, with 11 bases left in between. This CDR3 region has 10 residues. Germline V CDR1 and CDR2: DFQATT, SNEGSKA (reference sequence). The CDR3 loop is CSPGSRGYTF. CDR3 bases: TGCAGTCCAGGATCGCGTGGCTACACCTTC.

This clone appeared once. The chain has TRBV7-9 and TRBJ1-2, with 8 bases matching TRBD1. The CDR3 totals 14 residues. Germline trimming cut 5 bases from V and 7 bases from J; bases unmatched to any gene: 9. In germline, CDR1 is SEHNR, CDR2 FQNEAQ (reference sequence). CDR3 loop: CASSLPGQASGYTF. The CDR3 nucleotides read TGTGCCAGCAGCCTTCCGGGACAGGCCTCTGGCTACACCTTC.

V usage is TRBV15 and J usage is TRBJ1-1, with D possibly matching TRBD1 (5 bases). Per germline, CDR1 LNHNV and CDR2 YYDKDF (reference sequence). The CDR3 covers 14 residues. The ends were cut back, 6 bases at V and 5 bases at J, with 16 bases in the middle. CDR3 DNA sequence: TGTGCCACCAGGTCTGGGGGGGACGGAACTGAAGCTTTCTTT. Protein product: CATRSGGDGTEAFF.

The rearrangement links TRBV27 to TRBJ1-6; 8 bases are a match to TRBD1. CDR1 is MNHEY and CDR2 is SMNVEV in the germline V gene (reference sequence). Trimming cost V 4 bases and J 0 bases; bases outside gene matches: 8. The CDR3 contains 18 residues. The CDR3 protein is CASSWTGQKGSYNSPLHF. The CDR3 region has the DNA TGTGCCAGCAGTTGGACAGGGCAGAAGGGCTCCTATAATTCACCCCTCCACTTT.

The chain uses TRBV3-1 (or the pseudogene TRBV3-2) and TRBJ2-5; D perhaps matches TRBD1 (6 bases). Trimming took off 1 base at V and 4 bases at J, with 16 bases between the two ends. This CDR3 has 16 residues. Germline CDR1 LGHDT, CDR2 YNNKEL (reference sequence). The DNA for the CDR3 is TGTGCCAGCAGCCAAGCAGGACGGGACAAAGGAGAGACCCAGTACTTC. Its protein is CASSQAGRDKGETQYF.

This clone was recorded a few times. V and J are TRBV28 and TRBJ2-2; 7 bases agree with TRBD1. Germline V gives CDR1 MDHEN, CDR2 SYDVKM. V was pared by 4 bases and J by 2 bases, with 7 bases of the junction left unmatched. The CDR3 consists of 16 residues. Here the CDR3 DNA reads TGTGCCAGCAGTTCTCCGAACAGGGGTAACACCGGGGAGCTGTTTTTT. It is translated as CASSSPNRGNTGELFF.

Comment on this clone: The junction departs from the called germline gene at one end, perhaps through a read error. CDR3 residues: CASSLSGRGSGQTQYF. In DNA form, the CDR3 reads TGTGCTAGCAGCTTAAGTGGACGGGGTAGCGGGCAGACCCAGTACTTC. The V and J genes are TRBV7-7 and TRBJ2-5; 7 nucleotides align to TRBD2. This CDR3 has 16 residues. The germline CDR1 and CDR2 sequences are SSHAT and FNYEAQ (reference sequence).

J is TRBJ2-2 and V is TRBV3-1 (or the pseudogene TRBV3-2); D unresolved. Trimming took 4 bases from V and 1 from J, leaving 13 bases between them. Germline-derived CDR1 and CDR2 are LGHDT and YNNKEL (reference sequence). The length of the CDR3 is 16 residues. CDR3: CASSRNNPRNTGELFF. CDR3 sequence (DNA): TGTGCCAGCAGCCGAAACAACCCAAGGAACACCGGGGAGCTGTTTTTT.

The rearrangement uses TRBV9 and TRBJ2-2; 13 nucleotides agree with TRBD2. V lost 3 bases, J lost 2 bases, and 4 bases stayed unmatched. The CDR3 is 17 amino acids. Germline V gene sequence: CDR1 SGDLS, CDR2 YYNGEE. The CDR3 sequence is CASSDRLAGGNTGELFF. The CDR3 DNA reads TGTGCCAGCAGCGACCGACTAGCGGGGGGTAACACCGGGGAGCTGTTTTTT.

The chain is built from TRBV18 and TRBJ1-6, with 9 bases fitting TRBD1. This CDR3 spans 14 amino acids. Germline CDR1 and CDR2: KGHSH and LQKENI. V lost 4 bases, J lost 7 bases, and 2 bases stayed unmatched. The CDR3 nucleotides read TGTGCCAGCTCACGGGACAGGGTCAATTCACCCCTCCACTTT. Translating it yields CASSRDRVNSPLHF.

The rearrangement uses TRBV5-4 and TRBJ2-5, with 8 nucleotides matching TRBD2. V lost 1 base, J lost 5 bases, and 7 bases stayed unmatched. The CDR3 has 15 residues. Germline-derived CDR1 and CDR2 are SGHNT and YYREEE (reference sequence). The CDR3 spells CASSLPGGAGETQYF. In DNA form, the CDR3 reads TGTGCCAGCAGCTTGCCCGGGGGGGCAGGGGAGACCCAGTACTTC.

In its sample, this clone was seen once. The chain couples TRBV7-3 to TRBJ2-5; TRBD2 aligns across 10 bases. This CDR3 comprises 14 residues. CDR1 SGHTA and CDR2 FQGTGA come from the germline V gene. The junction had 3 bases not matched to a gene; V was cut back by 5 bases and J by 3 bases. DNA of the CDR3: TGTGCCAGCAGCCGAGCGGGGGGGAAAGAGACCCAGTACTTC. Its protein is CASSRAGGKETQYF.

The table lists this clone with a count of one. The chain combines TRBV27 with TRBJ2-7, with 7 bases lining up with TRBD1. Germline lookup yields CDR1 MNHEY and CDR2 SMNVEV (reference sequence). The length of the CDR3 is 16 residues. V shed 4 bases and J 0 bases; nucleotides not matched to a gene: 9. The chain's CDR3 is CASSWGTVGSSYEQYF. DNA for the CDR3: TGTGCCAGCAGTTGGGGGACAGTTGGTTCCTCCTACGAGCAGTACTTC.

The chain carries TRBV19 and TRBJ1-6, with D possibly being TRBD1 (6 bases). The V gene's germline CDR1 is LNHDA and CDR2 SQIVND (reference sequence). The CDR3 loop spans 16 amino acids. V lost 2 bases, J lost 10 bases, and 18 bases lay in between. Here the CDR3 DNA reads TGTGCCAGTAGTATAAGTTTGGCAGGGGATCGGTCACCCCTCCACTTT. This translates into CASSISLAGDRSPLHF.